Sequencing of this T cell receptor (beta chain) was carried out in a study of blood T cell repertoires in COVID-19. Authors' data handling: Estimated nucleated cell counts came from reference gene primer amplification. TCRdb's table, derived via immunoSEQ multiplex PCR, lists solely in-frame clones and lacks some. Clonal size and the V and J genes are those of that table, whereas D and trimming came from the DNA. The sample yields roughly 410,000 clones, more than 70% seen once. This clone occurred once. The CDR3 has 13 residues. Germline V gene sequence: CDR1 MNHEY, CDR2 SVGAGI. V was pared by 4 bases and J by 4 bases, with 2 bases of the junction left unmatched.

The specimen sequenced was peripheral blood. The TCR comes from a woman aged 60-75 years with COVID-19, enrolled during active disease. The rearrangement uses TRBV6-5 and TRBJ2-7, with TRBD2 matching 9 bases. The DNA of the CDR3 is TGTGCCAGCAGTTCTAGCGGGATATACGAGCAGTACTTC. The encoded protein is CASSSSGIYEQYF.